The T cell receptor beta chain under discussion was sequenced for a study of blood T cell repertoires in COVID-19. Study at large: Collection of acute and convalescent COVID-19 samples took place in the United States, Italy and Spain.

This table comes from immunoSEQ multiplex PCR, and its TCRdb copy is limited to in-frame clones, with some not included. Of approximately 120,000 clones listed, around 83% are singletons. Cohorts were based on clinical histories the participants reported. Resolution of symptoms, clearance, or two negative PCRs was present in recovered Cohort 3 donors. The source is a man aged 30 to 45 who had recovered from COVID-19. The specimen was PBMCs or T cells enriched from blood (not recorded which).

The chain's CDR3 is CASSTQGGRAFF. For the CDR3, the DNA is TGTGCCAGCAGCACCCAGGGGGGTAGGGCTTTCTTT. The rearrangement joins TRBV9 to TRBJ1-1; 7 nucleotides agree with TRBD1. The CDR3 loop spans 12 amino acids. CDR1 is SGDLS and CDR2 is YYNGEE in the germline V gene. The junction had 8 bases not matched to a gene; V was cut back by 4 bases and J by 11 bases.